This TCR beta chain was captured by sequencing in a study of identical twins. TCRdb re-called the 5' RACE reads through MiXCR, storing one row per CDR3 protein. The sample lists 500,000 to 550,000 distinct CDR3 sequences; 20% to 25% were seen once. CDR1 and CDR2 from the germline V gene are SNHLY and FYNNEI. The CDR3 has 14 amino acids. Trimming left V 8 bases short and J 0 bases short, with 8 bases between. This same sample was also part of a study on yellow fever vaccine responses in identical twins.

Sequencing was carried out using CD4+ T cells sorted from blood. This chain connects TRBV2 to TRBJ2-6; a possible D gene is TRBD2 (5 bases). This receptor was obtained from a woman aged 18 to 35 in good health. CDR3 DNA sequence: TGTGCCAGCCACCGGGACTCTGGGGCCAACGTCCTGACTTTC. It translates to CASHRDSGANVLTF.